One sample yielded the 10 T cell receptor beta chains listed below, sequenced in a study of response to subunit inactivated influenza vaccine. Each CDR3 protein is one row after TCRdb ran MiXCR on the RT-PCR reads. This table holds roughly 700,000 distinct CDR3 sequences, around 13% found once. Sequencing was performed on PBMCs from blood, taken less than 15 days before vaccination. The receptors here all came from a man aged 45-65 years who received an inactivated influenza vaccine.

This clonotype was seen just once. The CDR3 DNA reads as TGTGCCAGCAGCTTAGTCGCAGAATCCTACAATGAGCAGTTCTTC. It specifies CASSLVAESYNEQFF. The chain joins TRBV7-2 to TRBJ2-1; D is ambiguous. CDR1 is SGHTA and CDR2 is FQGNSA in the germline V gene. The ends were cut back, 1 base at V and 1 base at J, with 8 bases in the middle. There are 15 residues in the CDR3.

This clonotype was detected only a few times. The chain uses TRBV23-1 and TRBJ2-3; a possible D gene is TRBD1 (5 bases). TRBV23-1 is given ORF status, its function remaining uncertain. The CDR3 totals 16 residues. The V end was cut by 3 bases, the J end by 0 bases, with 13 bases between. The CDR3 bases are TGCGCCAGCAGTCATTTTCACAGGATTAGCACAGATACGCAGTATTTT. It yields the protein CASSHFHRISTDTQYF.

A few counts support this clonotype. V and J are TRBV5-6 and TRBJ2-1, with 15 nucleotides matching TRBD2. Trimming removed 4 bases from V and 6 bases from J; junction bases left unmatched: 5. Germline V gene sequence: CDR1 SGHDT, CDR2 YYEEEE. This CDR3 comprises 16 residues. The CDR3 region is CASSKSGLAGGNEQFF. The CDR3 nucleotides read TGTGCCAGCAGCAAGTCGGGACTAGCGGGGGGCAATGAGCAGTTCTTC.

This clonotype has a single count. Possible read error: a much larger clone is one base away. The gene calls are TRBV3-1 and TRBJ1-4; D is ambiguous. Per the germline V gene, CDR1 is LGHDT and CDR2 is YNNKEL (reference sequence). The CDR3 length is 16 residues. CDR3 in amino acids: CASSHVGSRRDEELFF. In DNA form, the CDR3 reads TGTGCCAGCAGCCATGTCGGGTCCAGGAGGGATGAAGAACTGTTTTTT.

The CDR3 is CATSSERGSYEQYF. CDR3 sequence (DNA): TGTGCCACCAGTTCTGAGCGGGGCTCCTACGAGCAGTACTTC. The chain uses TRBV15 and TRBJ2-7; TRBD2 matches 7 bases. Germline CDR1 is LNHNV and CDR2 is YYDKDF (reference sequence). V lost 6 bases, J lost 0 bases, and 5 bases stayed unmatched. This CDR3 has 14 amino acids.

The CDR3 sequence is CASSPRHDSTEAFF. The CDR3, as DNA: TGTGCCAGCTCACCCCGTCATGATTCCACTGAAGCTTTCTTT. The rearrangement joins TRBV18 to TRBJ1-1; D is undetermined. The CDR3 has 14 amino acids. V dropped 3 bases and J dropped 4 bases, with 12 bases sitting between them. The V gene's germline CDR1 is KGHSH and CDR2 LQKENI. Complete variable domain (other parts from reference TRBV18 and TRBJ1-1): NAGVMQNPRHLVRRRGQEARLRCSPMKGHSHVYWYRQLPEEGLKFMVYLQKENIIDESGMPKERFSAEFPKEGPSILRIQQVVRGDSAAYFCASSPRHDSTEAFFGQGTRLTVV.

V gene TRBV3-1 combines with J gene TRBJ2-3; D possibly corresponds to TRBD1 (5 bases). Trimming left V 2 bases short and J 5 bases short, with 8 bases between. From germline, CDR1 is LGHDT and CDR2 YNNKEL (reference sequence). The CDR3 sequence is 13 residues long. The CDR3 sequence is CASSQKTVDTQYF. Here the CDR3 DNA reads TGTGCCAGCAGCCAAAAGACAGTAGATACGCAGTATTTT.

Only a few counts were recorded for this clonotype. The V gene is TRBV27, the J gene TRBJ2-7, with TRBD1 matching 8 bases. Germline loops: CDR1 MNHEY, CDR2 SMNVEV (reference sequence). The CDR3 loop spans 16 amino acids. V trimming: 3 bases; J trimming: 0 bases; junction bases outside the gene matches: 7. The CDR3 DNA is TGTGCCAGCAGTTTCCTCGGACAGGGAAGCTCCTACGAGCAGTACTTC. Protein sequence: CASSFLGQGSSYEQYF.

J is TRBJ2-5 and V is TRBV28, with 8 bases fitting TRBD1. V lost 4 bases, J lost 5 bases, and 9 bases stayed unmatched. The germline gives CDR1 MDHEN, CDR2 SYDVKM. The CDR3 covers 15 residues. CDR3 nucleotides: TGTGCCAGCAGTTCAGGGGGCGTAGAAGGGGAGACCCAGTACTTC. Amino acids: CASSSGGVEGETQYF.

The chain uses TRBV7-9 and TRBJ2-2, with TRBD1 matching over 7 bases. The germline CDR1 and CDR2 sequences are SEHNR and FQNEAQ (reference sequence). The CDR3 loop spans 15 amino acids. The J segment lost 1 base and the V segment lost 7 bases, leaving 6 bases of the junction unmatched. This CDR3 reads CASTPTGRNTGELFF. The CDR3 region has the DNA TGTGCCAGCACCCCGACAGGGAGGAACACCGGGGAGCTGTTTTTT. The variable domain in full, with the rest retrieved from reference TRBV7-9 and TRBJ2-2, is DTGVSQNPRHKITKRGQNVTFRCDPISEHNRLYWYRQTLGQGPEFLTYFQNEAQLEKSRLLSDRFSAERPKGSFSTLEIQRTEQGDSAMYLCASTPTGRNTGELFFGEGSRLTVL.